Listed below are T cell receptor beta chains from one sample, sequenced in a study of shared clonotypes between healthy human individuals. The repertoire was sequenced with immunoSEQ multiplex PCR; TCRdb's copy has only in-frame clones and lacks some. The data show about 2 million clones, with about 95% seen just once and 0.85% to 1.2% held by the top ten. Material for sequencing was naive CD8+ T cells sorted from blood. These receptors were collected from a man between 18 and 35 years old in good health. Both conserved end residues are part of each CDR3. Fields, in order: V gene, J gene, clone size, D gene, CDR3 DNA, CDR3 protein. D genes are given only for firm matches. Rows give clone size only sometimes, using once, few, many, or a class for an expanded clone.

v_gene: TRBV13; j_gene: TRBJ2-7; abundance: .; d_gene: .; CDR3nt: TGTGCCTCGGGGCTCCGTCACGAGCAGTACTTC; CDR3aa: CASGLRHEQYF
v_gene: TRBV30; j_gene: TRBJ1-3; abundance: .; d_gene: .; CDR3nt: TGTGCCTGGAGTGAGAGGAACTCTGGAAACACCATATATTTT; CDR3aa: CAWSERNSGNTIYF
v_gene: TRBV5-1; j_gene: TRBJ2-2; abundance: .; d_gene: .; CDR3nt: TGCGCCAGCAGCTTGATAGACGGGGAGCTGTTTTTT; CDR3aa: CASSLIDGELFF
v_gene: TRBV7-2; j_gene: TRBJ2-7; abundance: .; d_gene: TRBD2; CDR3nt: TGTGCCAGCAGCTTATTTTTTCGGGAGGGAGACGAGCAGTACTTC; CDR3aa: CASSLFFREGDEQYF
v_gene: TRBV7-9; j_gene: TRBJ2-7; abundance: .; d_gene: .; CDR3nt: TGTGCCAGCAGCCCCGACCTCCCCTACGAGCAGTACTTC; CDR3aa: CASSPDLPYEQYF
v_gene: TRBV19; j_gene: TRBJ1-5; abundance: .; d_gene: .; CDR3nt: TGTGCCAGTAGTATCGAGGACGGCTCCAATCAGCCCCAGCATTTT; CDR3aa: CASSIEDGSNQPQHF
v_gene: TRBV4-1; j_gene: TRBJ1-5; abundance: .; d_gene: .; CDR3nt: TGCGCCAGCAGCCAAGATGAGGGATTTAGCAATCAGCCCCAGCATTTT; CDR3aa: CASSQDEGFSNQPQHF
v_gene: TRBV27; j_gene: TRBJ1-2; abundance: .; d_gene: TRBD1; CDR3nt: TGTGCCAGCAGTTTATCGCCCGGACAGGGGGCGGGTGGCTACACCTTC; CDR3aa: CASSLSPGQGAGGYTF
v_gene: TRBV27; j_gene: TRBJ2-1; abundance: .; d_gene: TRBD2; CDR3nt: TGTGCCAGCAGTTCACCGGGACTAGCATTGGATGAGCAGTTCTTC; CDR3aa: CASSSPGLALDEQFF
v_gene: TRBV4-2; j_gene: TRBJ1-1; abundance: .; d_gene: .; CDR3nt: TGTGCCAGCAGCCAAGAGATAGGACTGAACACTGAAGCTTTCTTT; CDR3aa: CASSQEIGLNTEAFF
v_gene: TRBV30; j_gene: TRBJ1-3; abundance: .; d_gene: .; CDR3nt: TGTGCCTGGACCGGGGACGGGACCGAGAGCTCTGGAAACACCATATATTTT; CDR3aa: CAWTGDGTESSGNTIYF
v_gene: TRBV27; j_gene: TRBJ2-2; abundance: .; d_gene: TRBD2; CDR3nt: TGTGCCAGCAGTTGGACTAGCGGGACCGGGGAGCTGTTTTTT; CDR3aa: CASSWTSGTGELFF
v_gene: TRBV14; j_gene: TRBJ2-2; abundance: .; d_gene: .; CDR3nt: TGTGCCAGCAGCGGGCACCTCACCGGGGAGCTGTTTTTT; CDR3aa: CASSGHLTGELFF
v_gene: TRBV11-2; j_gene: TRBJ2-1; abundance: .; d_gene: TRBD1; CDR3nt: TGTGCCAGCAGCTTCCGGGACAGGGTATCGTCCGGTGAGCAGTTCTTC; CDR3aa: CASSFRDRVSSGEQFF
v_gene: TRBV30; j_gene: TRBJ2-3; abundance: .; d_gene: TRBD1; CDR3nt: TGTGCCTGGAGTCTCACAGGGGACACAGATACGCAGTATTTT; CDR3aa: CAWSLTGDTDTQYF
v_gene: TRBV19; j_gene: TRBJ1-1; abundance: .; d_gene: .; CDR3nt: TGTGCCAGTAGTCCCGGGGTGAACACTGAAGCTTTCTTT; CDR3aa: CASSPGVNTEAFF
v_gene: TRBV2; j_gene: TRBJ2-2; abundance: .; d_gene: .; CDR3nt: TGTGCCAGCAGTGAAGCTCCCCGAGGGGGGGCTGACACCGGGGAGCTGTTTTTT; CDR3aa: CASSEAPRGGADTGELFF
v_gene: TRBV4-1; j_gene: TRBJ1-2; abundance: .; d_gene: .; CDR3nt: TGCGCCAGCAGCCATGGAAACCTGAATGGCTACACCTTC; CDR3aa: CASSHGNLNGYTF
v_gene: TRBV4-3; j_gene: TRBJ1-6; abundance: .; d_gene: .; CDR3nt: TGCGCCAGCAGCCAGCTAACCGCGGTGTATAATTCACCCCTCCACTTT; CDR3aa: CASSQLTAVYNSPLHF
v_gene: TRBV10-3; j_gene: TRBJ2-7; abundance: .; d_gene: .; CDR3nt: TGTGCCATCAGTGATGGGTCACCACCCTACGAGCAGTACTTC; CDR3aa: CAISDGSPPYEQYF
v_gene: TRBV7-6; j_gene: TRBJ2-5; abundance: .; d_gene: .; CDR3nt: TGTGCCAGCAGCTTAGTTGAGCGAGAGACCCAGTACTTC; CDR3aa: CASSLVERETQYF
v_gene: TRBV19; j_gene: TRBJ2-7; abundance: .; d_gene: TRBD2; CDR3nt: TGTGCCAGTAGTATAGAACTAGCGGGAGGCGAGCAGTACTTC; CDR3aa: CASSIELAGGEQYF
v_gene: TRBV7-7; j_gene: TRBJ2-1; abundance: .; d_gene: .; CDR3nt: TGTGCTAGCAGCCCCGGGCCGGGACTGGACAATGAGCAGTTCTTC; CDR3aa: CASSPGPGLDNEQFF
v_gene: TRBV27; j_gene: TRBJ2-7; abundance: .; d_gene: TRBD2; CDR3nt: TGTGCCAGCAGTCCTATTGGGACTAGCGGGACTCGTGAGCAGTACTTC; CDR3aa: CASSPIGTSGTREQYF
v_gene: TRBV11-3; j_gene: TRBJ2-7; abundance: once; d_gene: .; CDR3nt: TGTGCCAGCAGCTTATCGGGTAGCGAGCAGTACTTC; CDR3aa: CASSLSGSEQYF
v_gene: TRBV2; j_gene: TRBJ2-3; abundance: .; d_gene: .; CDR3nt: TGTGCCAGCAGGGGACAAGGAATAGATACGCAGTATTTT; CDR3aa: CASRGQGIDTQYF
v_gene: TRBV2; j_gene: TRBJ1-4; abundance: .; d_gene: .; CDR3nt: TGTGCCAGTAGCAAGGGGATTAACGATGAAAAACTGTTTTTT; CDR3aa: CASSKGINDEKLFF
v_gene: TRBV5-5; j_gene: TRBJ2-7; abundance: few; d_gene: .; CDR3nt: TGTGCCAGCAGCTTGGGACGGGGTAGAAGCCTGGACGAGCAGTACTTC; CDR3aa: CASSLGRGRSLDEQYF
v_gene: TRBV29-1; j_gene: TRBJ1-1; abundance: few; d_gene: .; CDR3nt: TGCAGCGTGTGGCAGGGCGGGGAAGGCACTGAAGCTTTCTTT; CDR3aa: CSVWQGGEGTEAFF
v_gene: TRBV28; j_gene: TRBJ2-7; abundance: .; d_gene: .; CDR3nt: TGTGCCAGCAGTCTCCAGACAAAAGAAAGGGAGCAGTACTTC; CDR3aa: CASSLQTKEREQYF
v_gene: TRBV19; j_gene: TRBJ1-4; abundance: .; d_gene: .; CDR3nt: TGTGCCAGTAGTGAACAGTCCCTTAATGAAAAACTGTTTTTT; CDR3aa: CASSEQSLNEKLFF
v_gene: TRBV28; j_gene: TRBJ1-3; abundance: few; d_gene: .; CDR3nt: TGTGCCAGCAGTCCCGGGCCATTCTCTGGAAACACCATATATTTT; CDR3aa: CASSPGPFSGNTIYF
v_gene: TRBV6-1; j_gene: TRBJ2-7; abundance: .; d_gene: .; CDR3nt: TGTGCCAGCAGTGAGAGTGTGGGGGTAACCTACGAGCAGTACTTC; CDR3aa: CASSESVGVTYEQYF
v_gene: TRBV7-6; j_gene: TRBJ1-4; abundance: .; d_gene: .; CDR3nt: TGTGCCAGCAGCTTAGACGTGTCCGGGGGGAAAGAAAAACTGTTTTTT; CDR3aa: CASSLDVSGGKEKLFF
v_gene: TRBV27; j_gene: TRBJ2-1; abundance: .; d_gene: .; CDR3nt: TGTGCCAGCAGTTTATCTCATAGGCCTGAGCAGTTCTTC; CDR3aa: CASSLSHRPEQFF
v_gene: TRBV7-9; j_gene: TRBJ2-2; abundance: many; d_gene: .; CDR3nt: TGTGCCAGCAGCCCAGGACCTACTACGACCGGGGAGCTGTTTTTT; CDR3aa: CASSPGPTTTGELFF
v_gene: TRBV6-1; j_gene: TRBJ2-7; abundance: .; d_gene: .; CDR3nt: TGTGCCAGCAGTGAAGAGCAGGGTTCCTACGAGCAGTACTTC; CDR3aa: CASSEEQGSYEQYF
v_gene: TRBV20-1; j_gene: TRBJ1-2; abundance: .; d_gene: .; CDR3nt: TGCAGTGCTAAGTGGGGGGGCTACACCTTC; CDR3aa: CSAKWGGYTF
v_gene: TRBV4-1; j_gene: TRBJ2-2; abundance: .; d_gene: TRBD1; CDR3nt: TGCGCCAGCAGCTGGGACAGGGAGGTAGAGACCGGGGAGCTGTTTTTT; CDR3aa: CASSWDREVETGELFF
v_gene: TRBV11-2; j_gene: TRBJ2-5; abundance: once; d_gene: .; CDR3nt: TGTGCCAGCAGCCCCCTGGACGAAAAGGAGACCCAGTACTTC; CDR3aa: CASSPLDEKETQYF
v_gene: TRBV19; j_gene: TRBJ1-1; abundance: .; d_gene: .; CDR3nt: TGTGCCAGTAGTCCATCCCTGGGGGTCACTGAAGCTTTCTTT; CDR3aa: CASSPSLGVTEAFF
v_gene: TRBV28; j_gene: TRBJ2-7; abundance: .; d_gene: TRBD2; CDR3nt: TGTGCCAGCAGTTGGGGGGGCGAGCAGTACTTC; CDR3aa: CASSWGGEQYF
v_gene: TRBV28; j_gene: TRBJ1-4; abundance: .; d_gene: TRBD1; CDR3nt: TGTGCCAGCAGTTTAACAGGGGCGGGTGAAAAACTGTTTTTT; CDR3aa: CASSLTGAGEKLFF
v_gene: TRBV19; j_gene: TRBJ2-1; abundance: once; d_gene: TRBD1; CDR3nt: TGTGCCAGTAGTGCCCGATTGGACAGGGGACCCTACAATGAGCAGTTCTTC; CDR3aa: CASSARLDRGPYNEQFF